This TCR beta chain comes out of a study of CD8+ T cells in alopecia areata. Study-wide findings and caveats: Scalp lesions, especially in alopecia totalis/universalis, had higher clonality than normal scalp.

A remark on this clone: Its cognate antigen is unknown.

Isolated RNA was reverse transcribed into cDNA used as the sequencing template. Using immunoSEQ multiplex PCR, the repertoire was profiled, and TCRdb retains in-frame clones only, with some absent. The repertoire has 150,000 to 200,000 clones, just under 60% of them found once; the top ten carry about 14%. Germline loops: CDR1 SGHTA, CDR2 FQGNSA. V lost 3 bases to trimming and J lost 4 bases, with 5 bases between them. CDR3 length: 12 amino acids. The TCR was taken from a human donor with alopecia areata. Source: CD4+ T cells sorted from blood, taken at week 0. The genes are TRBV7-2 and TRBJ2-3; D not certain. The CDR3 spells CASSFLADTQYF. The CDR3 coding sequence is TGTGCCAGCAGCTTTCTCGCAGATACGCAGTATTTT.